The 15 T cell receptor beta chains in this list originate from one sample, sequenced in a study of control samples from healthy donors and cancer patients. Assay used: immunoSEQ multiplex PCR; TCRdb lists only in-frame clones, some missing. The sample carries around 93,000 clones, 92% recorded once. The sample consisted of blood. The receptors here all came from a human donor in good health. The donor label of this sample is uncertain.

The chain recombines TRBV7-8 with TRBJ1-5; no definite D call. CDR1 is SGHVS, CDR2 FQNEAQ, per germline. CDR3 length: 16 residues. With 1 base removed from V and 0 bases from J, the gap between germline ends came to 10 bases. The CDR3 coding sequence is TGTGCCAGCAGCTTAGGGAGAGAAAATAGCAATCAGCCCCAGCATTTT. Encoded protein: CASSLGRENSNQPQHF.

Only a few counts were recorded for this clone. The V gene is TRBV28, the J gene TRBJ2-7; 9 bases agree with TRBD1. In germline, CDR1 is MDHEN, CDR2 SYDVKM. After removal of 3 bases from V and 5 bases from J, the junction contained 5 bases not matched to a gene. The CDR3 length is 14 residues. CDR3 nucleotide sequence: TGTGCCAGCAGTTTCCGGGACAGGGACCACGAGCAGTACTTC. Translating it yields CASSFRDRDHEQYF. Supplemented by reference TRBV28 and TRBJ2-7, the full variable domain reads DVKVTQSSRYLVKRTGEKVFLECVQDMDHENMFWYRQDPGLGLRLIYFSYDVKMKEKGDIPEGYSVSREKKERFSLILESASTNQTSMYLCASSFRDRDHEQYFGPGTRLTVT.

The CDR3 loop is CASSFSGMGGYTF. CDR3 DNA sequence: TGTGCCAGCAGTTTCTCGGGAATGGGAGGCTACACCTTC. This chain connects TRBV6-6 to TRBJ1-2; D uncertain. With 4 bases removed from V and 8 bases from J, the gap between germline ends came to 14 bases. Germline V gene data show CDR1 as MNHNY and CDR2 as SVGAGI (reference sequence). CDR3 length: 13 amino acids.

The J gene is TRBJ2-5, the V gene TRBV5-5; D not resolved. Germline lookup yields CDR1 SGHKS and CDR2 YYEKEE (reference sequence). V gave up 5 bases and J gave up 2 bases, with 10 bases separating them. CDR3 length: 13 residues. The CDR3: CASRLPGQETQYF. CDR3 in DNA: TGTGCCAGCAGACTGCCCGGTCAAGAGACCCAGTACTTC. The variable domain in full, completed from reference TRBV5-5 and TRBJ2-5, reads DAGVTQSPTHLIKTRGQQVTLRCSPISGHKSVSWYQQVLGQGPQFIFQYYEKEERGRGNFPDRFSARQFPNYSSELNVNALLLGDSALYLCASRLPGQETQYFGPGTRLLVL.

The rearrangement links TRBV6-2 or TRBV6-3 to TRBJ2-2, with a possible D match to TRBD2 (6 bases). V gave up 5 bases and J gave up 3 bases, with 16 bases separating them. CDR3 length: 16 amino acids. CDR1 and CDR2 (germline): MNHEY, SVGEGT. The DNA for the CDR3 is TGTGCCAGCAGTACCAGGGACTGGTATTACACCGGGGAGCTGTTTTTT. It encodes CASSTRDWYYTGELFF.

The rearrangement links TRBV10-2 to TRBJ2-2; D gene uncertain. The CDR3 runs 16 residues. Germline V gene lookup returns CDR1 WSHSY and CDR2 SAAADI. Trimming stripped 7 bases from V and 2 bases from J, with 17 bases between. This CDR3 is CASKVRSRRNTGELFF. The CDR3 DNA follows: TGCGCCAGCAAAGTCAGGAGTCGGAGAAACACCGGGGAGCTGTTTTTT.

This chain uses TRBV7-6 with TRBJ1-1, with 9 bases fitting TRBD1. Unmatched junction bases numbered 14, after V lost 5 bases and J lost 7 bases. The V gene's germline CDR1 is SGHVS and CDR2 FNYEAQ. This CDR3 region has 16 residues. CDR3 nucleotides: TGTGCCAGCAGCCCGCCCTCCTGGGACAGGGCAGGTGAAGCTTTCTTT. It translates to CASSPPSWDRAGEAFF.

The chain links TRBV18 to TRBJ1-2; D gene ambiguous. CDR1 KGHSH and CDR2 LQKENI come from the germline V gene. This CDR3 has 13 residues. Between the trimmed V and J ends, which lost 6 bases and 4 bases, there was a span of 12 bases. CDR3 residues: CASSLAASYGYTF. The CDR3 DNA sequence: TGTGCCAGCTCGTTAGCGGCGAGCTATGGCTACACCTTC.

The chain has TRBV11-2 and TRBJ2-5, with D unresolved. This CDR3 has 13 amino acids. The V gene's germline CDR1 is SGHAT and CDR2 FQNNGV. V lost 2 bases and J 3 bases, leaving 7 bases between the germline ends. Written as DNA, the CDR3 is TGTGCCAGCAGCTTACCAGGAAAAGAGACCCAGTACTTC. Its translation: CASSLPGKETQYF.

The chain recombines TRBV28 with TRBJ2-2; the match to TRBD2 covers 7 bases. The CDR3 spans 14 residues. The J segment lost 7 bases and the V segment lost 6 bases, leaving 8 bases of the junction unmatched. Germline V lookup: CDR1 MDHEN, CDR2 SYDVKM. DNA of the CDR3: TGTGCCAGCAGAGGGACTACGAAATACGGGGAGCTGTTTTTT. Translating it yields CASRGTTKYGELFF.

Here the CDR3 reads CASTGADTQYF. For the CDR3, the DNA is TGTGCCAGCACGGGGGCGGATACGCAGTATTTT. The chain carries TRBV27 and TRBJ2-3; D is tentatively TRBD1 or TRBD2 (6 bases each). Per germline, CDR1 MNHEY and CDR2 SMNVEV (reference sequence). This CDR3 is 11 amino acids long. V lost 7 bases, J lost 6 bases, and 8 bases lay in between.

The J gene is TRBJ2-3, the V gene TRBV18; D tentatively fits TRBD1 or TRBD2 (6 bases each). The CDR3 is made up of 16 amino acids. Germline loops: CDR1 KGHSH, CDR2 LQKENI. V lost 2 bases to trimming and J lost 4 bases, with 16 bases between them. CDR3 coding DNA: TGTGCCAGCTCACCAAGGGGGGACGGGGGACCAGATACGCAGTATTTT. This encodes CASSPRGDGGPDTQYF.

The J gene is TRBJ1-6, the V gene TRBV3-1 (or the pseudogene TRBV3-2); D uncertain. Germline values: CDR1 LGHDT, CDR2 YNNKEL (reference sequence). Trimming took 1 base from V and 3 from J, leaving 7 bases between them. The CDR3 length is 15 residues. CDR3 residues: CASSQGGIYNSPLHF. The CDR3 DNA is TGTGCCAGCAGCCAAGGAGGGATCTATAATTCACCCCTCCACTTT.

In the case of this clone: A read error may produce the germline difference seen at one junction end. This chain joins TRBV18 and TRBJ2-5; 8 nucleotides line up with TRBD1. CDR3 length: 13 residues. Germline CDR1 KGHSH, CDR2 LQKENI. CDR3 sequence reads: CASSPQGGETQYF. The CDR3 bases are TGTGCCAGCTCGCCACAGGGGGGAGAGACCCAGTACTTC.

This clone was found once. The chain combines TRBV5-5 with TRBJ2-1; 7 positions match TRBD2. CDR3 length equals 16 residues. Germline CDR1 is SGHKS and CDR2 is YYEKEE (reference sequence). The trim removed 2 bases at V and 8 bases at J, leaving 13 bases unmatched. The CDR3 DNA sequence: TGTGCCAGCAGCTTAAGTCCTGGACTAGTAAGCGATGAGCAGTTCTTC. Its protein is CASSLSPGLVSDEQFF.